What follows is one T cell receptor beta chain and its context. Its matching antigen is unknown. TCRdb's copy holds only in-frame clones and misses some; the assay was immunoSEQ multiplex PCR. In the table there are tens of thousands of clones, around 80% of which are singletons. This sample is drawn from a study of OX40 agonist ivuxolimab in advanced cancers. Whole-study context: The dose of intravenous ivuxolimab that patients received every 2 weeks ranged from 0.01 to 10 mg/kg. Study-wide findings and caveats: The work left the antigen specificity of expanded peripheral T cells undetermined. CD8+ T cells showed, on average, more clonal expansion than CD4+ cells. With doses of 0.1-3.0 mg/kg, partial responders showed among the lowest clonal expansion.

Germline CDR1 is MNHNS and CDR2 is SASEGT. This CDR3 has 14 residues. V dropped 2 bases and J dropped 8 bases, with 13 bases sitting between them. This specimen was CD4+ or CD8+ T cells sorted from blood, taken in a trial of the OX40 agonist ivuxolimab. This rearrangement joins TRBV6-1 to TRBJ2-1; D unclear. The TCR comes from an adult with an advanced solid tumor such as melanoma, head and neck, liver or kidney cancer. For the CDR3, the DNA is TGTGCCAGCAGTGAAACCTTGAACGGCCATGAGCAGTTCTTC. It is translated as CASSETLNGHEQFF.